In this sample, the clone carrying this T cell receptor beta chain turned up once. Adults between about 18 and 95 years of age took part from about two dozen US areas. Donors in Cohort 3 counted as recovered after two negative PCRs, clearance, or symptom resolution. This sample is drawn from a study of blood T cell repertoires in COVID-19. Looking at the study overall: T cells, B-cell-depleted T cells, or PBMCs supplied cDNA or gDNA.

The CDR3 is 17 residues long. With V trimmed by 2 bases and J by 11 bases, 11 bases remained unmatched. Germline assignment: CDR1 MGHRA and CDR2 YSYEKL. TCRdb's copy holds only in-frame clones and misses some; the assay was immunoSEQ multiplex PCR. The sample lists 150,000 to 200,000 clones, 70% to 85% occurring once. The genes are TRBV4-1 and TRBJ1-6, with TRBD1 matching over 11 bases. This TCR derives from a man in his forties or fifties who had recovered from COVID-19. Sequenced input: PBMCs or T cells enriched from blood (not recorded which). Here the CDR3 reads CASSQPYTGTGGTPLHF. The CDR3 coding sequence is TGCGCCAGCAGCCAACCTTATACCGGGACAGGGGGGACACCCCTCCACTTT.